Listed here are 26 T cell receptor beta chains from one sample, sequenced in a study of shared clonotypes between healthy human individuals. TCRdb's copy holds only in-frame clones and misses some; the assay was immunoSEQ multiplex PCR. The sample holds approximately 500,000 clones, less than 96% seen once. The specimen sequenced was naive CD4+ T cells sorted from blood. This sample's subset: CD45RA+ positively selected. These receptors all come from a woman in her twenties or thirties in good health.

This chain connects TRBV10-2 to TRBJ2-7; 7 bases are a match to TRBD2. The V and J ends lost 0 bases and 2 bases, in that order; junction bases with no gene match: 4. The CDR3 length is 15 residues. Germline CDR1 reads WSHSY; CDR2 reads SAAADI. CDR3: CASSESGGSPYEQYF. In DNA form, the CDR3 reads TGCGCCAGCAGTGAGTCCGGCGGGAGCCCCTACGAGCAGTACTTC.

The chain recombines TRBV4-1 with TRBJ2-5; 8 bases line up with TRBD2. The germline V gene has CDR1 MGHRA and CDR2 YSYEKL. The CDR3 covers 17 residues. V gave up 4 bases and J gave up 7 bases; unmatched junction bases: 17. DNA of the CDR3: TGCGCCAGCAGCCTTTTTGGAGCTAGCGGGTCCCTTGGGACCCAGTACTTC. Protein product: CASSLFGASGSLGTQYF.

The CDR3 nucleotides read TGTGCCAGCAGCCAAATCGGCGGCTACTATGGCTACACCTTC. Its protein product is CASSQIGGYYGYTF. This rearrangement joins TRBV14 to TRBJ1-2, with unresolved D. With 2 bases removed from V and 3 bases from J, the gap between germline ends came to 10 bases. The V gene's germline CDR1 is SGHDN and CDR2 FVKESK. This CDR3 is 14 amino acids long.

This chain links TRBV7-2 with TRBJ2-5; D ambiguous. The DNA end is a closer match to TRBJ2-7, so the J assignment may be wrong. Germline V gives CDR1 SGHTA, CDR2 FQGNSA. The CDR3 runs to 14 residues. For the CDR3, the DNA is TGTGCCAGCAGCCGTTCTGTGGGAAACTACGAGCAGTACTTC. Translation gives CASSRSVGNYEQYF.

The CDR3 protein is CASSFWTGTYEQYF. The DNA of the CDR3 is TGTGCCAGCAGCTTCTGGACAGGCACCTACGAGCAGTACTTC. The chain recombines TRBV11-2 with TRBJ2-5, with 7 positions matching TRBD1. The J call is uncertain, as TRBJ2-7 better fits the DNA end. This CDR3 contains 14 residues. Germline lookup yields CDR1 SGHAT and CDR2 FQNNGV.

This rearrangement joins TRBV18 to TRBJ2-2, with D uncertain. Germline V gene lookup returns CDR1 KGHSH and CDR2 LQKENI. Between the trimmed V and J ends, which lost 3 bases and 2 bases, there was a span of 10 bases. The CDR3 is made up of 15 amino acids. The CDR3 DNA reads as TGTGCCAGCTCACCGAGGATGGGAAACACCGGGGAGCTGTTTTTT. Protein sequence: CASSPRMGNTGELFF.

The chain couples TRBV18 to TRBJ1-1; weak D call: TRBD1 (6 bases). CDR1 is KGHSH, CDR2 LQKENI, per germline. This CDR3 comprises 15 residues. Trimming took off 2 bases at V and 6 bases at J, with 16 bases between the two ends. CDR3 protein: CASSPTEGHRAEAFF. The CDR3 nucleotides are TGTGCCAGCTCACCAACCGAGGGACACCGGGCTGAAGCTTTCTTT.

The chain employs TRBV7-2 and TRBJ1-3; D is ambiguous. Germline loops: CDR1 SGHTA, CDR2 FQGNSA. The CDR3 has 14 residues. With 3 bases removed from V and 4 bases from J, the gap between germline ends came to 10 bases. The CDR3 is CASSFGHGGNTIYF. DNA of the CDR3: TGTGCCAGCAGCTTTGGTCACGGGGGAAACACCATATATTTT.

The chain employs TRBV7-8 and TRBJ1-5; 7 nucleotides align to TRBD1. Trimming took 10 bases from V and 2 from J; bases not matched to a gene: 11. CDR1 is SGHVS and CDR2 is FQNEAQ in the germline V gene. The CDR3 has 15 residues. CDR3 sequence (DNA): TGTGCCACCACGGCCCAGGGGGTCGGCAATCAGCCCCAGCATTTT. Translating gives CATTAQGVGNQPQHF.

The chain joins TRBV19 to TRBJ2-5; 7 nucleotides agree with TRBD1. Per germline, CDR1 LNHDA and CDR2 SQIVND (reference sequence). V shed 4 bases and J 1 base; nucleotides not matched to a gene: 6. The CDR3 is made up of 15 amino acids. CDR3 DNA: TGTGCCAGTAGTACCACCCGACAGGGCCAAGAGACCCAGTACTTC. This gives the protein CASSTTRQGQETQYF.

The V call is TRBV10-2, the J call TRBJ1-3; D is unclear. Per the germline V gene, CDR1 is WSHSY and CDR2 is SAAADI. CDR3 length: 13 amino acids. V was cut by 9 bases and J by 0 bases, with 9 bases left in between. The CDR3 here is CASGLNSGNTIYF. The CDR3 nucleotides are TGCGCCAGTGGACTCAACTCTGGAAACACCATATATTTT.

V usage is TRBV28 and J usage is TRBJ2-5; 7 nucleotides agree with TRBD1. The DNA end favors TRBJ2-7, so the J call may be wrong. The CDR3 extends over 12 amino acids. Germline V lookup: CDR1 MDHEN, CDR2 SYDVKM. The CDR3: CASSSRTGEQYF. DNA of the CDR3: TGTGCCAGCAGCTCACGGACAGGCGAGCAGTACTTC.

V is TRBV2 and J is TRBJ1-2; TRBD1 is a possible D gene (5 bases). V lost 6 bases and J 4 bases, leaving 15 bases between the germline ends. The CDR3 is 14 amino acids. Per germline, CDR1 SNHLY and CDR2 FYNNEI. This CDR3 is CASRQEPLGYGYTF. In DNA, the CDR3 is TGTGCCAGCAGACAGGAGCCTCTTGGCTATGGCTACACCTTC.

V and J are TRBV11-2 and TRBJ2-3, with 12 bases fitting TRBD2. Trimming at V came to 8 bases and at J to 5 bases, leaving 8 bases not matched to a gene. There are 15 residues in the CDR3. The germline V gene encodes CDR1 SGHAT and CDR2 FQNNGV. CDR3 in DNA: TGTGCCAGCGGGAGAACTAGCGGGAGGATAGATACGCAGTATTTT. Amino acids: CASGRTSGRIDTQYF.

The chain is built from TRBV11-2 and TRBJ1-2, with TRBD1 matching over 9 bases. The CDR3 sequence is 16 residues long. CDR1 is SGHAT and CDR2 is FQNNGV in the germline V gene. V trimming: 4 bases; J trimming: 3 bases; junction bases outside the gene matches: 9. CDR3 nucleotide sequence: TGTGCCAGCAGCTCGTACAGGGGGCGAGAGGACTATGGCTACACCTTC. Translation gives CASSSYRGREDYGYTF.

Written as DNA, the CDR3 is TGTGCCAGCAGTTTGGAGGGGGCGCGATCCTACGAGCAGTACTTC. Residues: CASSLEGARSYEQYF. The rearrangement links TRBV27 to TRBJ2-7; a weak D match, TRBD1 (7 bases). The CDR3 runs 15 residues. The germline V gene encodes CDR1 MNHEY and CDR2 SMNVEV (reference sequence). Trimming removed 3 bases at V and 1 base at J, with 13 bases between.

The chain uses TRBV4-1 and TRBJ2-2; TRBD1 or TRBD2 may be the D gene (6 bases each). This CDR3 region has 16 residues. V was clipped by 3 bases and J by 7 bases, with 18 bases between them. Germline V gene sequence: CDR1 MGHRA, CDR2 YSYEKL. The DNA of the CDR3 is TGCGCCAGCAGCCAGACCCTCCGGGGGCTTAGCGGGGAGCTGTTTTTT. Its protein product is CASSQTLRGLSGELFF.

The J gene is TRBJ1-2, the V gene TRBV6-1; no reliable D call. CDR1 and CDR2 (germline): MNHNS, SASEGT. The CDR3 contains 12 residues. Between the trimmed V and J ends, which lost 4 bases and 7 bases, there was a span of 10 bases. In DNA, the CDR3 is TGTGCCAGCAGTGTGGGAGTTGGTGGCTACACCTTC. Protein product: CASSVGVGGYTF.

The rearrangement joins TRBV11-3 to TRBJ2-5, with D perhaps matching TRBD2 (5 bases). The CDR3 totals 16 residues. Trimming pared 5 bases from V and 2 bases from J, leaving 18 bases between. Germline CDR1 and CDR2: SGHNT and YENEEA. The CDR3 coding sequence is TGTGCCAGCAGCCTGGGGTCGAGGGCTGCTCAAGAGACCCAGTACTTC. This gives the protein CASSLGSRAAQETQYF.

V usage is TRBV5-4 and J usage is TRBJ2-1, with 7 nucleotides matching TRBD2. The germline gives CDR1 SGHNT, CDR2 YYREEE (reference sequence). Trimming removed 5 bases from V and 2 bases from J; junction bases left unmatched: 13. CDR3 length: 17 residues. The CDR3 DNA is TGTGCCAGCAGACCCGACCTTACCGGGACTACCTACAATGAGCAGTTCTTC. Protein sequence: CASRPDLTGTTYNEQFF.

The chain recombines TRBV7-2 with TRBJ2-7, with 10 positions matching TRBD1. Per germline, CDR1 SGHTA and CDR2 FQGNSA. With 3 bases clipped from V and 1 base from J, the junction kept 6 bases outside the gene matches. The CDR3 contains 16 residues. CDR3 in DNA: TGTGCCAGCAGCTTCATTTGGGGACAGGGGTCCTACGAGCAGTACTTC. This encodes CASSFIWGQGSYEQYF.

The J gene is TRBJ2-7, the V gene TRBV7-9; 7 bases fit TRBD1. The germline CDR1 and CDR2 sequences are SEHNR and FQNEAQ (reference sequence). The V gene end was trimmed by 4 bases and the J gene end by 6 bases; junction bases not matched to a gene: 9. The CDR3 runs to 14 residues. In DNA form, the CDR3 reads TGTGCCAGCAGCTCAAGACAGGGCCTCGGCGAGCAGTACTTC. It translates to CASSSRQGLGEQYF.

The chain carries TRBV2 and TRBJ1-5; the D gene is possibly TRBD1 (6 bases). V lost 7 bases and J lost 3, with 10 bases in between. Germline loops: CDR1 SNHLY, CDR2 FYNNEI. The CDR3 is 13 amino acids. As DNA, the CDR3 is TGTGCCAGCATTGGACAGATCAATCAGCCCCAGCATTTT. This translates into CASIGQINQPQHF.

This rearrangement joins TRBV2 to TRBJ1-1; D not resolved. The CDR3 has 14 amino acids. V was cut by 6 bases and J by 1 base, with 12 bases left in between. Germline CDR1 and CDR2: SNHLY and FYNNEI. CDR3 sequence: CASSNRGPNTEAFF. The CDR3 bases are TGTGCCAGCAGCAACAGAGGACCGAACACTGAAGCTTTCTTT.

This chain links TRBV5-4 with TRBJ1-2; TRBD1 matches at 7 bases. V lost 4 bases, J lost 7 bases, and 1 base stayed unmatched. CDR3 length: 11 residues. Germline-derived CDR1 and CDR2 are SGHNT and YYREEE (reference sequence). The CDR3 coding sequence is TGTGCCAGCAGCGGGACAGTTGGCTACACCTTC. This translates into CASSGTVGYTF.

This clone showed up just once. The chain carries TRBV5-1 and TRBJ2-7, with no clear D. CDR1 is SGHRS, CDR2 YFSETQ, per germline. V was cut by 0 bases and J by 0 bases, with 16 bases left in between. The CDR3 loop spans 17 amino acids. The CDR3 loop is CASSLGLNSKSSYEQYF. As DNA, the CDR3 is TGCGCCAGCAGCTTGGGCCTGAACTCGAAAAGCTCCTACGAGCAGTACTTC.